Detailed here is one T cell receptor (beta chain). Antigen: not known. These data originate in a study of vaccination effects on CD4 cells after COVID-19. Background on the study: Under the ViraFEST assay, PBMC were stimulated with viral peptide pools so that antigen-specific CD4+ T cells expanded. Sequencing was performed afterwards. The post-vaccine samples were taken, at the median, 72 days after the second dose.

Sequencing was performed with immunoSEQ multiplex PCR; in TCRdb, only in-frame clones are kept and a portion is missing. The sample shows approximately 74,000 clones, 73% of them seen only once. It was after more than nine days of culture that CD4+ T cells were isolated. Each person got two doses of an mRNA SARS-CoV-2 vaccine, BNT162b2 or mRNA-1273. The junction had 9 bases not matched to a gene; V was cut back by 4 bases and J by 7 bases. The CDR3 totals 15 residues. CDR1 and CDR2 from the germline V gene are LGHDT and YNNKEL (reference sequence). The TCR sequence derives from a human donor who received a COVID-19 vaccine. V usage is TRBV3-1 (or the pseudogene TRBV3-2) and J usage is TRBJ2-2, with 7 bases lining up with TRBD2. Sequencing was performed on CD4+ T cells from PBMCs cultured without peptide, taken after COVID-19 vaccination. The CDR3 coding sequence is TGTGCCAGCAGCCCGAGGACTAGTCAGGGCGGGGAGCTGTTTTTT. Translation gives CASSPRTSQGGELFF.